This T cell receptor beta chain was retrieved from a study of cytomegalovirus exposure and HLA in healthy donors. Whole-study results and caveats: A later analysis linked a missense DCLRE1C variant to TCR beta V- and J-gene trimming.

PCR employed 60 Vbeta and 13 Jbeta primers. Method: immunoSEQ multiplex PCR; TCRdb's copy keeps in-frame clones and lacks some. Of approximately 130,000 clones in the sample, around 77% are singletons; the top ten hold 1% to 1.5%. Worth noting for this clone: Its antigen is still unknown.

This receptor was taken from a man in his fifties or sixties in good health and CMV-seronegative. The specimen sequenced was PBMCs.

CDR3 in amino acids: CASSKNASAETQYF. The CDR3 DNA reads TGTGCCAGCAGCAAGAACGCTAGCGCGGAGACCCAGTACTTC. This chain joins TRBV21-1 and TRBJ2-5; the table's D gene call, TRBD2, was not cross checked with the DNA. TRBV21-1 is flagged as a pseudogene. The CDR3 has 14 residues.